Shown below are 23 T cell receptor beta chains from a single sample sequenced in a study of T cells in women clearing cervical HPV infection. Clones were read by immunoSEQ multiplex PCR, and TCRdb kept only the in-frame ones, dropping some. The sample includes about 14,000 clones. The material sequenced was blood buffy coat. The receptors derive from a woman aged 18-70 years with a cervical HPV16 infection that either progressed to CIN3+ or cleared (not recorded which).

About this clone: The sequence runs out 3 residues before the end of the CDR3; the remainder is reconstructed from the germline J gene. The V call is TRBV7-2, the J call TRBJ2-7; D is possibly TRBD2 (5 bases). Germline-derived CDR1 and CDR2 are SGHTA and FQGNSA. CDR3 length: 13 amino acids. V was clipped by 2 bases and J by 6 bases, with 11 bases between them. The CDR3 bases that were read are TGTGCCAGCAGCTTATTGGCTGAGGGCGAG. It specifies CASSLLAEGE. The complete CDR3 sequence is CASSLLAEGEQYF.

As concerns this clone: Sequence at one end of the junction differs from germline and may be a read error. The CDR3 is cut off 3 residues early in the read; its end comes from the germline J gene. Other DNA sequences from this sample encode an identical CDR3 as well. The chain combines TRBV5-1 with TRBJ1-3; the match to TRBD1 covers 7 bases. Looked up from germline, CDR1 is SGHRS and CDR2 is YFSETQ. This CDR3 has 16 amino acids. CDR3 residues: CASSTRTGLAGNTIYF. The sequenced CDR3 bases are TGCGCCAGCAGCACCCGGACAGGACTGGCTGGAAACACT.

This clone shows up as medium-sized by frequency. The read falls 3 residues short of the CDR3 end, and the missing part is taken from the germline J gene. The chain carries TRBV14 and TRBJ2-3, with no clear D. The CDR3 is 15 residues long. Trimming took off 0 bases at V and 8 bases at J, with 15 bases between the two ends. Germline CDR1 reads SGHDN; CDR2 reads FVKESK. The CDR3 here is CASSQEGPLYGTQYF. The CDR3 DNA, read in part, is TGTGCCAGCAGCCAAGAGGGCCCGCTTTACGGTACG.

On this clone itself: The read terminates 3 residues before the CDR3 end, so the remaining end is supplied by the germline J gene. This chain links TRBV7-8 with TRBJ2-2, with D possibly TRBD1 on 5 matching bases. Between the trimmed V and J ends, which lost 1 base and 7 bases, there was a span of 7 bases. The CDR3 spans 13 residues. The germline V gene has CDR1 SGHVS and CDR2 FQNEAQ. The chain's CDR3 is CASSLGGSGELFF. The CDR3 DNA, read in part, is TGTGCCAGCAGCTTAGGGGGCAGCGGGGAG.

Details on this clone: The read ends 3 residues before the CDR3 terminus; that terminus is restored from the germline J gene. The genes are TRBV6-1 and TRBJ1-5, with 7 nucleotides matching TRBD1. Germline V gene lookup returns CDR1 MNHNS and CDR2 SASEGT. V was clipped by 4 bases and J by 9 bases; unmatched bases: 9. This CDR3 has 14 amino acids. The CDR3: CASSGDRVVPPQHF. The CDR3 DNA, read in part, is TGTGCCAGCAGTGGCGACAGGGTAGTTCCGCCC.

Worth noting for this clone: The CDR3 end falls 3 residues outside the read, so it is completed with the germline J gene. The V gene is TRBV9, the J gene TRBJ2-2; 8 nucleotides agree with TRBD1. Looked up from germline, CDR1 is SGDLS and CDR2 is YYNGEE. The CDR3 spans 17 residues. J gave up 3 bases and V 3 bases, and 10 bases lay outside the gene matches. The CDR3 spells CASSEQGVGAHTGELFF. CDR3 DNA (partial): TGTGCCAGCAGCGAACAGGGGGTGGGAGCCCACACCGGGGAG.

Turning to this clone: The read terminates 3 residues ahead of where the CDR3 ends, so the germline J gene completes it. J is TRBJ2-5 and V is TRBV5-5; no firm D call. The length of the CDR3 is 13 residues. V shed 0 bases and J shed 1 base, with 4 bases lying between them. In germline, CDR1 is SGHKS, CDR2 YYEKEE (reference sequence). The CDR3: CASSLASQETQYF. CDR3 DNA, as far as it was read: TGTGCCAGCAGCTTGGCCAGCCAAGAGACC.

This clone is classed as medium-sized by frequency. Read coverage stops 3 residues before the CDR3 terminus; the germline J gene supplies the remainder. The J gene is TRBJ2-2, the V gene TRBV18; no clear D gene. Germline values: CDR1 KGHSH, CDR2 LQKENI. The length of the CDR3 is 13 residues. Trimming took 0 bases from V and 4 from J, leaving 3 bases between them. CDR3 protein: CASSPPLTGELFF. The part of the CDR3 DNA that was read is TGTGCCAGCTCACCACCCCTCACCGGGGAG.

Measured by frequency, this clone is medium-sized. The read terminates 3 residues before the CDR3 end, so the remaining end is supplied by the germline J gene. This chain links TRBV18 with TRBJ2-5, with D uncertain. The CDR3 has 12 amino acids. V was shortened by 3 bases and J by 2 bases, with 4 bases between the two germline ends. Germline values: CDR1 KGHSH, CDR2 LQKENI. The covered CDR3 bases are TGTGCCAGCTCACCCAGGCAAGAGACC. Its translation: CASSPRQET. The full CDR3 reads CASSPRQETQYF.

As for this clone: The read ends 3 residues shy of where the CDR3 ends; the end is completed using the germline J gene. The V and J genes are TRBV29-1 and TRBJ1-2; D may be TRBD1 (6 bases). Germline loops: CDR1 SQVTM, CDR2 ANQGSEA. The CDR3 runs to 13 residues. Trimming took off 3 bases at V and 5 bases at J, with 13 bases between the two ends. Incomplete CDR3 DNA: TGCAGCGTTGACGGTCAGGGGTGGTATGGC. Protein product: CSVDGQGWYG. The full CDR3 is CSVDGQGWYGYTF.

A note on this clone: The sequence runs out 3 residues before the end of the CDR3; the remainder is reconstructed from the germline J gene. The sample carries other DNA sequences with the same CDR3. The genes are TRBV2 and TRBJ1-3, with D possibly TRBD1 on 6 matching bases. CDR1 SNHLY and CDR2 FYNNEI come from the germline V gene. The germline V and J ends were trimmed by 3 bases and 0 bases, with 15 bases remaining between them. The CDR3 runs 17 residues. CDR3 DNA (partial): TGTGCCAGCAGTGATCTCCCGGGGGGCTACTCTGGAAACACC. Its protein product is CASSDLPGGYSGNT. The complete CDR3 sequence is CASSDLPGGYSGNTIYF. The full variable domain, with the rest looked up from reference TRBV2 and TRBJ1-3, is EPEVTQTPSHQVTQMGQEVILRCVPISNHLYFYWYRQILGQKVEFLVSFYNNEISEKSEIFDDQFSVERPDGSNFTLKIRSTKLEDSAMYFCASSDLPGGYSGNTIYFGEGSWLTVV.

This chain's CDR3 is CASSLQHPGYGYTF. The part of the CDR3 DNA that was read is TGTGCCAGCAGCTTACAACACCCCGGGTATGGC. The chain carries TRBV7-9 and TRBJ1-2; no firm D call. The read ends 3 residues early relative to the CDR3; the germline J gene fills the gap. This CDR3 spans 14 amino acids. In germline, CDR1 is SEHNR, CDR2 FQNEAQ (reference sequence). With 2 bases removed from V and 5 bases from J, the gap between germline ends came to 12 bases.

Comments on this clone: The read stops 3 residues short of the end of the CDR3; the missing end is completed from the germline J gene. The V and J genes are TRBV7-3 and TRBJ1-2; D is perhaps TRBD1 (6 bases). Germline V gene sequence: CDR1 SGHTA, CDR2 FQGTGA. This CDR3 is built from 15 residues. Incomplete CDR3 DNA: TGTGCCAGCAGCTTACCCAGCGGGGGCACAGATACC. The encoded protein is CASSLPSGGTDT. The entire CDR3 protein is CASSLPSGGTDTYTF.

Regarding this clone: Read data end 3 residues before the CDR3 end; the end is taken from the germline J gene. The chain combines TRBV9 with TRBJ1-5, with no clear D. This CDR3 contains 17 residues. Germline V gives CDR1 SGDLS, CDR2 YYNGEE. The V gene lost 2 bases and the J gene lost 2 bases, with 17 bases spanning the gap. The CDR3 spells CASSVVPGWVRNQPQHF. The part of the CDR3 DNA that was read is TGTGCCAGCAGCGTCGTCCCGGGGTGGGTACGCAATCAGCCC.

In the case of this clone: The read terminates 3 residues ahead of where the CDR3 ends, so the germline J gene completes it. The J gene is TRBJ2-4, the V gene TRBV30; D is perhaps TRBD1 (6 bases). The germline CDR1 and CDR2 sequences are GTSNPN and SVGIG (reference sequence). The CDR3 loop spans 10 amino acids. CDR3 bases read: TGTGCCTGGCGCAGGGGTGGT. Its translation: CAWRRGG. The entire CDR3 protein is CAWRRGGQYF.

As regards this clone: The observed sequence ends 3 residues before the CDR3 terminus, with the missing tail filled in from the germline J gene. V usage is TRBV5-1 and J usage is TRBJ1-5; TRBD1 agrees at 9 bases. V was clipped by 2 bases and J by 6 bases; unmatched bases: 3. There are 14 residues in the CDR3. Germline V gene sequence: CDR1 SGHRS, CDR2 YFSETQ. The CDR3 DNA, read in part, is TGCGCCAGCAGCTTTACAGGGGGCGCTCAGCCC. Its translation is CASSFTGGAQP. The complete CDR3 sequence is CASSFTGGAQPQHF.

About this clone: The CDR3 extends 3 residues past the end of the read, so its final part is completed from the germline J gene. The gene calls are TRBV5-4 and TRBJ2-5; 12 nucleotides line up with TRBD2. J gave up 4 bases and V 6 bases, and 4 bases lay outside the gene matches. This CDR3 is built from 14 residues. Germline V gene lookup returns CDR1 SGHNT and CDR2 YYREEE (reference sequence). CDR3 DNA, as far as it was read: TGTGCCAGCAAGCTAGCGGGGGGGGGAGAGACC. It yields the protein CASKLAGGGET. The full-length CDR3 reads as CASKLAGGGETQYF.

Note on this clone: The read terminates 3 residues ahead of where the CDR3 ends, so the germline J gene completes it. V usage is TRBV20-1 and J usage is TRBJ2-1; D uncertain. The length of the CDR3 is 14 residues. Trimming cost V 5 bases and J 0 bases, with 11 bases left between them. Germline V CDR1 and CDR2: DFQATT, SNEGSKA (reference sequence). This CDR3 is CSACAVPSYNEQFF. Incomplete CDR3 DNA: TGCAGTGCTTGCGCGGTGCCCTCCTACAATGAG.

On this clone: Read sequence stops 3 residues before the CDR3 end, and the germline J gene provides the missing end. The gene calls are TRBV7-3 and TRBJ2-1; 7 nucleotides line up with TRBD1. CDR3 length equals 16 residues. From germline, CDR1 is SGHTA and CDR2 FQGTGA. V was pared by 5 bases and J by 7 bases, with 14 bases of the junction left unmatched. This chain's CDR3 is CASSPTGALGVNEQFF. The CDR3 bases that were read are TGTGCCAGCAGCCCTACAGGGGCTCTGGGGGTAAATGAG.

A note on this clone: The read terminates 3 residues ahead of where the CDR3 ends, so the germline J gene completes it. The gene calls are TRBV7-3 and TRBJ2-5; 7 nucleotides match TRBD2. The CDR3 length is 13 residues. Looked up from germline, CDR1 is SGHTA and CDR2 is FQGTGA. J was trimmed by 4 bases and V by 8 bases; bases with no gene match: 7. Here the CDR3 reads CASGTNEGETQYF. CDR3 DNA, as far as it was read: TGTGCCAGCGGGACTAACGAAGGAGAGACC.

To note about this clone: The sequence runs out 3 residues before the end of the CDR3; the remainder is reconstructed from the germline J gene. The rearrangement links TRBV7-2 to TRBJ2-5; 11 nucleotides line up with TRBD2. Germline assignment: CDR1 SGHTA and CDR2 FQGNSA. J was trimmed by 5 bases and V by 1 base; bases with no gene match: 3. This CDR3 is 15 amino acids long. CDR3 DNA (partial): TGTGCCAGCAGCTTAGGCCGGACTAGCGGGGAGACC. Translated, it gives CASSLGRTSGET. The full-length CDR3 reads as CASSLGRTSGETQYF.

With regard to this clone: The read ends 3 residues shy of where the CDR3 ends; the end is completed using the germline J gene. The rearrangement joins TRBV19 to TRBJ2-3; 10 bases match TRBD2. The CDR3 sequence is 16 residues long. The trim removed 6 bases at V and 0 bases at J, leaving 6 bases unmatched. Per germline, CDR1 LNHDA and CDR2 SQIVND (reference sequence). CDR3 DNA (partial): TGTGCCAGTAGAGAGAGCGGGGGGGAGAGCACAGATACG. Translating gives CASRESGGESTDT. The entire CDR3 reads CASRESGGESTDTQYF.

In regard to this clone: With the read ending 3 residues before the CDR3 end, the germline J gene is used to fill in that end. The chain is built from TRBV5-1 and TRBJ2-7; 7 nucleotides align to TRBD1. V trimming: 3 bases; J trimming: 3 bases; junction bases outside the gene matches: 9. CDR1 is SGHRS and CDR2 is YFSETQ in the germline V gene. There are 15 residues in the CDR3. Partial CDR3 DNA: TGCGCCAGCAGCTCGGGGCAGGGGGTCCACTACGAG. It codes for CASSSGQGVHYE. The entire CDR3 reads CASSSGQGVHYEQYF.